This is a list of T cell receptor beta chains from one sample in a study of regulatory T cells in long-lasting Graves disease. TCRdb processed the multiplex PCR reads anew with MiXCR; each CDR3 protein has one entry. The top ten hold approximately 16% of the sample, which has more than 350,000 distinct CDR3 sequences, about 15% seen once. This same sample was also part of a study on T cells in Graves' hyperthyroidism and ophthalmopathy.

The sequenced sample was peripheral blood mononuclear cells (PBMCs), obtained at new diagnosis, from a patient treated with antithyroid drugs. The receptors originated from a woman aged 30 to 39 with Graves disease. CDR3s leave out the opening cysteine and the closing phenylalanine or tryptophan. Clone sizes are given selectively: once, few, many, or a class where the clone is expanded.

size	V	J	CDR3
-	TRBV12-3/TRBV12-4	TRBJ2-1	ASSFLRGRNEQF
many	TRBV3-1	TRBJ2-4	ASSQGRLDIQY
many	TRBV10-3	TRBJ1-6	AISESSTGDNSPLH
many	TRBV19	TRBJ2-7	ASSYDRVTYEQY
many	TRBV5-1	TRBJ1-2	ASSSTTGRYGYT
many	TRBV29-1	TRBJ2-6	SVDTYGANVLT
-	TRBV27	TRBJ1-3	ASSPSLDRVGNTIH
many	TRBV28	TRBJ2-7	ASSPGGEQY
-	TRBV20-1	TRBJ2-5	SASGRGQETQY
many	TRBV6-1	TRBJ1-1	ASRDRGRNTEAF
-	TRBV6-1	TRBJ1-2	ASSPATGINYGYT
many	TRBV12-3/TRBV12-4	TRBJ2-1	ASSRKVAGEGYNEQF
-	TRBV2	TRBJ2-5	ASSLGGKTQY
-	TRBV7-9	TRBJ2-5	ASSPSDRGFYQETQY
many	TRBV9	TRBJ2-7	ASSVSASGSYEQY
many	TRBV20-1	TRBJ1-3	SASRHSGNTIY
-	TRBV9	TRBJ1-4	ASSAGAFEKLF
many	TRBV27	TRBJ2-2	ASSGLADKNTGELF
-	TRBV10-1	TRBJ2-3	ASSVRTGFKDTQY
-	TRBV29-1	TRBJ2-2	SVVVAGELF
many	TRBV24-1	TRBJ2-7	ATSAGYEQY
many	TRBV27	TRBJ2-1	ASSAYYRDRSYNEQF
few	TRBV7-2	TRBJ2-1	ASSSLAGVRSEQF
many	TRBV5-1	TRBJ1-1	AGRDTEAF
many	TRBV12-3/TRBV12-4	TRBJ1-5	ASSLANQPQH
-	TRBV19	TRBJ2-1	ASSTRKGVPDNEQF
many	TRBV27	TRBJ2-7	ASSLSADGIFDEQY
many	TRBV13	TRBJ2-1	ASRGGASYNEQF
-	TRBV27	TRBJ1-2	ASSLNVQGAANYGYT
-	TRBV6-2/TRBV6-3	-	ASSLGLGGEQF
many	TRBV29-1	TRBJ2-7	SVGFTGAGYEQY
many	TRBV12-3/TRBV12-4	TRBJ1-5	ASRIGGIVNQPQH
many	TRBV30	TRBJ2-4	AWSFQNIQY
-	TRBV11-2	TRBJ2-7	ASSNRWGSHEQY
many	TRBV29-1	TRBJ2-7	SVASAGGSYEQY
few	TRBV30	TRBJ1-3	AWAISGNTIY
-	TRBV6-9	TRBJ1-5	ASSYQPQH
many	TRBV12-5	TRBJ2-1	ASGLTVYNEQF
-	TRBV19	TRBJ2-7	ASSIKVNFYEQY
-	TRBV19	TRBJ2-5	ASGVPAGRGTQY
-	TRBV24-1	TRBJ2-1	ATSRQPYNEQF